This T cell receptor (beta chain) was identified in a study of blood T cells in healthy people across ages. Study background: With template switching, about one barcoded beta molecule was captured per two T cells. Overall study results and limits: Samples with more naive T cells showed higher observed beta diversity. Versus aged donors, long-lived donors had higher diversity and more naive CD4+ cells.

Germline-derived CDR1 and CDR2 are SEHNR and FQNEAQ (reference sequence). V shed 3 bases and J shed 7 bases, with 15 bases lying between them. The CDR3 totals 14 residues. In regard to this clonotype: What it binds is not known.

A second about 7 to 12 cycle PCR used barcoded and J-beta primers. Every sample gave at least 3 million paired-end reads containing CDR3. MiXCR, applied by TCRdb to the 5' RACE reads, yields one record per CDR3 protein. Here the sample spans roughly 730,000 distinct CDR3 sequences, roughly 50% being singletons. The sequence was obtained from a man between 40 and 49 years old in good health. The specimen was blood. V gene TRBV7-9 combines with J gene TRBJ1-1; D unclear. The CDR3 region is CASSFPVIGFEAFF. DNA for the CDR3: TGTGCCAGCAGCTTCCCCGTTATTGGGTTTGAAGCTTTCTTT.